The sequence of this T cell receptor (beta chain) was determined in a study of cytomegalovirus exposure and HLA in healthy donors. Background on the study: Assignment to the Caucasian-associated ancestry cluster applied to around 82% of the 300 to 500 genotyped donors. Findings and limits, study-wide: The authors reported that TCR beta sequences could predict HLA-A and HLA-B alleles. These predictions were accurate for most subjects in the first cohort. HLA alleles showed associations with some 15,000 TCR beta sequences in a later analysis, at a 0.05 false discovery rate.

The germline gives CDR1 MDHEN, CDR2 SYDVKM. The J segment lost 8 bases and the V segment lost 2 bases, leaving 12 bases of the junction unmatched. The CDR3 length is 16 residues. As for this clone: What it binds is unknown.

The PCR employed 60 Vbeta primers together with 13 Jbeta primers. Assay used: immunoSEQ multiplex PCR; TCRdb lists only in-frame clones, some missing. The top ten hold approximately 1.2% of the sample, which has around 130,000 clones, around 77% seen once. Sequences were obtained from PBMCs. This clonotype was sampled from a man aged 50-60 years in good health and CMV-seronegative. The gene calls are TRBV28 and TRBJ2-1, with 7 bases aligning to TRBD2. The CDR3 coding sequence is TGTGCCAGCAGTTTACCAGGTGCGGGAGAGGCGGATGAGCAGTTCTTC. The encoded protein is CASSLPGAGEADEQFF. The variable domain in full, with the rest retrieved from reference TRBV28 and TRBJ2-1, is DVKVTQSSRYLVKRTGEKVFLECVQDMDHENMFWYRQDPGLGLRLIYFSYDVKMKEKGDIPEGYSVSREKKERFSLILESASTNQTSMYLCASSLPGAGEADEQFFGPGTRLTVL.